Below, 8 T cell receptor beta chains from the same sample are listed, as sequenced in a study of somatic mutations in cytotoxic T cells in rheumatoid arthritis. Data came from immunoSEQ multiplex PCR; TCRdb stores just in-frame clones and leaves some out. The sample includes some 25,000 clones, around 76% seen only once; the top ten take around 5%. Sequenced material: CD8+ T cells sorted from blood. All receptors derive from a man aged 50 or older in good health.

The chain links TRBV6-1 to TRBJ1-1; D perhaps matches TRBD1 (5 bases). V shed 1 base and J shed 4 bases, with 13 bases lying between them. The germline gives CDR1 MNHNS, CDR2 SASEGT. This CDR3 has 15 amino acids. This CDR3 is CASSEGLWRGTEAFF. The CDR3 DNA is TGTGCCAGCAGTGAAGGGCTATGGAGGGGCACTGAAGCTTTCTTT.

The rearrangement links TRBV6-4 to TRBJ2-3, with D hard to call. V lost 2 bases, J lost 0 bases, and 3 bases lay in between. CDR3 length: 13 residues. Germline V gene sequence: CDR1 MRHNA, CDR2 SNTAGT. This CDR3 reads CASSDGSTDTQYF. The CDR3 region has the DNA TGTGCCAGCAGTGACGGGAGCACAGATACGCAGTATTTT.

This clone was recorded a few times. This chain connects TRBV5-5 to TRBJ2-7; either TRBD1 or TRBD2 may supply D (5 bases each). The CDR3 runs to 12 residues. The ends were cut back, 3 bases at V and 3 bases at J, with 7 bases in the middle. CDR1 is SGHKS, CDR2 YYEKEE, per germline (reference sequence). This CDR3 reads CASSWDLYEQYF. The DNA for the CDR3 is TGTGCCAGCAGCTGGGACCTCTACGAGCAGTACTTC. Based on the CDR3 plus reference TRBV5-5 and TRBJ2-7, the full variable domain is DAGVTQSPTHLIKTRGQQVTLRCSPISGHKSVSWYQQVLGQGPQFIFQYYEKEERGRGNFPDRFSARQFPNYSSELNVNALLLGDSALYLCASSWDLYEQYFGPGTRLTVT.

This chain connects TRBV27 to TRBJ1-5; D not certain. The length of the CDR3 is 15 residues. Trimming took 0 bases from V and 0 from J, leaving 6 bases between them. Looked up from germline, CDR1 is MNHEY and CDR2 is SMNVEV (reference sequence). CDR3 in DNA: TGTGCCAGCAGTTTATCCGGCTATAGCAATCAGCCCCAGCATTTT. Protein product: CASSLSGYSNQPQHF.

This rearrangement joins TRBV7-9 to TRBJ1-2; unclear D gene. Trimming pared 5 bases from V and 3 bases from J, leaving 16 bases between. From germline, CDR1 is SEHNR and CDR2 FQNEAQ (reference sequence). The CDR3 sequence is 15 residues long. CDR3 DNA: TGTGCCAGCAGCCCCCCGGGCTACTCGGACTATGGCTACACCTTC. Protein sequence: CASSPPGYSDYGYTF.

The chain combines TRBV11-2 with TRBJ2-7, with 7 bases aligning to TRBD1. V trimming: 5 bases; J trimming: 6 bases; junction bases outside the gene matches: 10. Germline lookup yields CDR1 SGHAT and CDR2 FQNNGV. The CDR3 consists of 14 residues. The CDR3 sequence is CASSQPTGFREQYF. DNA for the CDR3: TGTGCCAGCAGCCAACCGACAGGGTTCCGCGAGCAGTACTTC.

V gene TRBV6-1 combines with J gene TRBJ1-2; 7 bases agree with TRBD1. The germline V gene has CDR1 MNHNS and CDR2 SASEGT. The CDR3 consists of 17 residues. After removal of 4 bases from V and 0 bases from J, the junction contained 11 bases not matched to a gene. This CDR3 is CASSAYPGQISNYGYTF. The CDR3 DNA sequence: TGTGCCAGCAGTGCATATCCGGGACAGATTTCTAACTATGGCTACACCTTC.

The gene calls are TRBV4-1 and TRBJ2-5; possibly TRBD2 for D (5 bases). Germline lookup yields CDR1 MGHRA and CDR2 YSYEKL. The CDR3 covers 16 residues. V lost 0 bases to trimming and J lost 2 bases, with 13 bases between them. This CDR3 reads CASSQEVASPQETQYF. CDR3 nucleotides: TGCGCCAGCAGCCAAGAGGTAGCGTCCCCACAAGAGACCCAGTACTTC.